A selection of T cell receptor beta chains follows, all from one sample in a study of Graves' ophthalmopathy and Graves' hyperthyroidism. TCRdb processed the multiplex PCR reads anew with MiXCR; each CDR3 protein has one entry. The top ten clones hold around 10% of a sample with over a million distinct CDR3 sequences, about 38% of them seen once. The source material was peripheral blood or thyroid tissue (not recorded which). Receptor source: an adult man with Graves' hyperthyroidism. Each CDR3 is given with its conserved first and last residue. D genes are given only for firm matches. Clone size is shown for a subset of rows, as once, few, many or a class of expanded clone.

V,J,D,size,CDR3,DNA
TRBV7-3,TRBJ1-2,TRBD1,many,CASSSGQAGVGGYTF,TGTGCCAGCAGCTCCGGACAGGCGGGCGTTGGTGGCTACACCTTC
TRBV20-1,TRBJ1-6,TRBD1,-,CSARKTGLSYNSPLHF,TGCAGTGCTAGGAAGACAGGGCTATCCTATAATTCACCCCTCCACTTT
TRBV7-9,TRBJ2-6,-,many,CASSSTGRGANVLTF,TGTGCCAGCAGTTCGACGGGTCGGGGGGCCAACGTCCTGACTTTC
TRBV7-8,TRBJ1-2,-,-,CASSLPGLRGYTF,TGTGCCAGCAGCTTACCGGGATTAAGAGGCTACACCTTC
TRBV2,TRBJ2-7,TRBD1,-,CASRRQGIYEQYF,TGTGCCAGCAGGCGACAGGGAATCTACGAGCAGTACTTC
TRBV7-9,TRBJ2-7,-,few,CASSSYNGHEQYF,TGTGCCAGCAGCTCCTATAATGGTCACGAGCAGTACTTC
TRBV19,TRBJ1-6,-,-,CASSAGTTQGTSPLHF,TGTGCCAGTAGTGCCGGGACGACCCAGGGAACTTCACCCCTCCACTTT
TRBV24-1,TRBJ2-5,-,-,CATSDRPGSLETQYF,TGTGCCACCAGTGATCGTCCGGGATCTCTGGAGACCCAGTACTTC
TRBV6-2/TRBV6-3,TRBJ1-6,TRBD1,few,CASSYSGTGAPLRNSPLHF,TGTGCCAGCAGTTACTCCGGGACAGGGGCGCCTCTACGTAATTCACCCCTCCACTTT
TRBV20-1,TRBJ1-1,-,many,CSASFKTLRNTEAFF,TGCAGTGCTAGTTTCAAGACTCTGCGTAACACTGAAGCTTTCTTT
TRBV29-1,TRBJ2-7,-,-,CSSEGLVGEQYF,TGCAGCAGTGAAGGGTTGGTGGGCGAGCAGTACTTC
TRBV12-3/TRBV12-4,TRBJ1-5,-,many,CATEGDWNQPQHF,TGTGCCACCGAAGGGGATTGGAATCAGCCCCAGCATTTT
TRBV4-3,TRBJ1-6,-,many,CASSQKRTFSPLHF,TGCGCCAGCAGCCAAAAACGGACGTTTTCACCCCTCCACTTT
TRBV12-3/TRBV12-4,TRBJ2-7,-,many,CASSHDRLSSYEQYF,TGTGCCAGCAGTCACGACAGATTGAGCTCCTACGAGCAGTACTTC
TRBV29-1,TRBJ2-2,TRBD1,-,CSASTRDRGNTGELFF,TGCAGCGCCAGCACCCGGGACAGGGGGAACACCGGGGAGCTGTTTTTT
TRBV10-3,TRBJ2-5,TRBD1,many,CAIGGQSQETQYF,TGTGCCATCGGGGGACAGTCCCAAGAGACCCAGTACTTC
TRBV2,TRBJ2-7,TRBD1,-,CATRPGQGAYEQYF,TGTGCCACCCGGCCGGGACAGGGGGCCTACGAGCAGTACTTC
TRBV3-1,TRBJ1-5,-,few,CASSQDMYQPQHF,TGTGCCAGCAGCCAAGATATGTATCAGCCCCAGCATTTT
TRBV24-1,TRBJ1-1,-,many,CATREGVGTEAFF,TGTGCCACCAGAGAGGGCGTGGGGACTGAAGCTTTCTTT
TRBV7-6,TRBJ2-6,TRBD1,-,CASSLRSNRGSGANVLTF,TGTGCCAGCAGCTTAAGGAGTAACAGGGGCTCTGGGGCCAACGTCCTGACTTTC
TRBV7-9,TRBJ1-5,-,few,CASSLFSRENNQPQHF,TGTGCCAGCAGCTTATTCTCCAGGGAGAACAATCAGCCCCAGCATTTT
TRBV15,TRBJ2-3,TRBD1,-,CATSRTGAPADTQYF,TGTGCCACCAGCAGAACAGGGGCTCCGGCTGATACGCAGTATTTT
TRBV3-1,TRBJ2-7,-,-,CASSQESPGDRRDHSYEQYF,TGTGCCAGCAGCCAAGAATCTCCAGGGGACCGCCGGGACCACTCCTACGAGCAGTACTTC
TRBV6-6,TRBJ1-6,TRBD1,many,CASKQGASSPLHF,TGTGCCAGCAAACAGGGGGCGAGCTCACCCCTCCACTTT
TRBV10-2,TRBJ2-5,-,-,CASSLNPLGRVAETQYF,TGTGCCAGCAGCCTGAACCCTTTGGGCAGGGTGGCGGAGACCCAGTACTTC
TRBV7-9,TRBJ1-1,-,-,CASSSKRRAMNTEAFF,TGTGCCAGCAGCTCCAAACGGCGGGCCATGAACACTGAAGCTTTCTTT
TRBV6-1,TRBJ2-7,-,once,CASSSETGMYEQYF,TGTGCCAGCAGTTCCGAGACAGGAATGTACGAGCAGTACTTC
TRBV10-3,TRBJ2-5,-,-,CAISTAGTQETQYF,TGTGCCATCTCAACAGCCGGGACTCAAGAGACCCAGTACTTC
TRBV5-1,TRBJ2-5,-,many,CASSLDGQPVETQYF,TGCGCCAGCAGCTTGGATGGACAGCCAGTGGAGACCCAGTACTTC
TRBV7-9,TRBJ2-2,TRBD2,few,CASSLYGRKTGELFF,TGTGCCAGCAGCTTATACGGGAGGAAGACCGGGGAGCTGTTTTTT
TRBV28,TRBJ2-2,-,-,CASSSPAGAGTGELFF,TGTGCCAGCAGCTCCCCCGCGGGGGCCGGGACCGGGGAGCTGTTTTTT
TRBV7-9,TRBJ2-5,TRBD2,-,CASSLGPPSGATQETQYF,TGTGCCAGCAGCTTGGGGCCCCCTAGCGGGGCTACACAAGAGACCCAGTACTTC
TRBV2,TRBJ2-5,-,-,CASIRGNQETQYF,TGTGCCAGCATACGGGGGAACCAAGAGACCCAGTACTTC
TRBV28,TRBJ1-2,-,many,CASSWALLGYTF,TGTGCCAGCAGCTGGGCCCTTCTGGGCTACACCTTC
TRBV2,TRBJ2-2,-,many,CASRLSDRHTGELFF,TGTGCCAGCAGACTTAGTGACAGACACACCGGGGAGCTGTTTTTT
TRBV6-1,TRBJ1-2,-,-,CASSWQGTNYGYAF,TGTGCCAGCAGTTGGCAGGGGACTAACTATGGCTACGCCTTC
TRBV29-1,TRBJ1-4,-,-,CSVASSWVGTDEKLFF,TGCAGCGTTGCCAGCAGTTGGGTGGGGACGGATGAAAAACTGTTTTTT
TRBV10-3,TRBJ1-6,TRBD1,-,CAISDEDRGHNSPLHF,TGTGCCATCAGTGATGAAGACAGGGGTCATAATTCACCCCTCCACTTT
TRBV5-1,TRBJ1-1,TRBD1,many,CASSTSDRTGEAFF,TGCGCCAGCAGCACCTCGGACAGGACGGGCGAAGCTTTCTTT
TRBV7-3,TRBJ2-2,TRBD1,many,CASSLGQGPDTGELFF,TGTGCCAGCAGCCTCGGACAGGGTCCTGACACCGGGGAGCTGTTTTTT
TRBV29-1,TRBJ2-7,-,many,CSVGGPRPYEQYF,TGCAGCGTTGGGGGACCGCGCCCCTACGAGCAGTACTTC
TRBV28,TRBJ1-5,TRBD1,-,CASSYRTGRYSNQPQHF,TGTGCCAGCAGCTACCGGACAGGCCGTTATAGCAATCAGCCCCAGCATTTT
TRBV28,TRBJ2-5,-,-,CASNSRGRGTQYF,TGTGCCAGCAATTCACGAGGGCGGGGGACCCAGTACTTC